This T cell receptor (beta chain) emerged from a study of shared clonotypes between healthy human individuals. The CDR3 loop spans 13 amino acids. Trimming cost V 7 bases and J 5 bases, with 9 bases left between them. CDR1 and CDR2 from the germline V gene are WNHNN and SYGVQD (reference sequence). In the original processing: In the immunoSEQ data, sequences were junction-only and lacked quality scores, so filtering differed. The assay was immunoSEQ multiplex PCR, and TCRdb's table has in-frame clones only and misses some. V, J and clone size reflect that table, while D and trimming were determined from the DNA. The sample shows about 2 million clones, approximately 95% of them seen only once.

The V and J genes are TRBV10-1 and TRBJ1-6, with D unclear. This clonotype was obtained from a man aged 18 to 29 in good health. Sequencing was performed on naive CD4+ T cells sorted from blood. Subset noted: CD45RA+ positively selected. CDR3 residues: CASTPGNNSPLHF. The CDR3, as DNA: TGCGCCAGCACTCCCGGGAATAATTCACCCCTCCACTTT.